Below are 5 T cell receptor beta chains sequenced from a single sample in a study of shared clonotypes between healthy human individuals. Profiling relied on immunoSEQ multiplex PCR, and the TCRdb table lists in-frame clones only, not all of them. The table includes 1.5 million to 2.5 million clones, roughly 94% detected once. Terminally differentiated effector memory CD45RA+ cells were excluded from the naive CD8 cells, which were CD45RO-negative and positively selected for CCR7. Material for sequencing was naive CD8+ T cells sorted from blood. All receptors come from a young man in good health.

The CDR3 spells CASSVWSSGGLNEQFF. The CDR3 region has the DNA TGTGCCAGCAGCGTATGGTCTAGCGGGGGGCTCAATGAGCAGTTCTTC. V is TRBV9 and J is TRBJ2-1; TRBD2 agrees at 11 bases. Germline values: CDR1 SGDLS, CDR2 YYNGEE. Germline trimming cut 1 base from V and 6 bases from J; bases unmatched to any gene: 6. The CDR3 totals 16 residues.

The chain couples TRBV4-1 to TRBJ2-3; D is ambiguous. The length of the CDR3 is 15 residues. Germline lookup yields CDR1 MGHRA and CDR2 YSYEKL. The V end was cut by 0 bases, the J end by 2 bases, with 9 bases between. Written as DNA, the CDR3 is TGCGCCAGCAGCCAAGATGATGTCGCCACAGATACGCAGTATTTT. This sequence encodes CASSQDDVATDTQYF.

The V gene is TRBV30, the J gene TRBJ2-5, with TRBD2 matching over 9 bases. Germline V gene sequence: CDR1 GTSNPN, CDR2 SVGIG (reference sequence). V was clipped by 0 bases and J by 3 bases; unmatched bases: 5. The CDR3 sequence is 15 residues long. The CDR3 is CAWSVGSGRKETQYF. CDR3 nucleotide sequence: TGTGCCTGGAGTGTAGGTAGCGGGAGAAAAGAGACCCAGTACTTC.

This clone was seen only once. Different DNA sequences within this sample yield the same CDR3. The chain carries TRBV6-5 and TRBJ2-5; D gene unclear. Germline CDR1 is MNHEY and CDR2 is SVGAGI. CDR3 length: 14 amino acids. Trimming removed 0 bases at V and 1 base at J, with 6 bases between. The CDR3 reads CASSYSSGQETQYF. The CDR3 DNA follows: TGTGCCAGCAGTTACTCGAGTGGCCAAGAGACCCAGTACTTC.

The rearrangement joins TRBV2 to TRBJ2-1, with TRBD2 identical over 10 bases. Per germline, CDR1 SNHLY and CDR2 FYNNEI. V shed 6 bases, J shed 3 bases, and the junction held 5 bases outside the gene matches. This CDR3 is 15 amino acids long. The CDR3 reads CASRPTSGVYNEQFF. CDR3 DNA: TGTGCCAGCAGACCCACTAGCGGGGTCTACAATGAGCAGTTCTTC.